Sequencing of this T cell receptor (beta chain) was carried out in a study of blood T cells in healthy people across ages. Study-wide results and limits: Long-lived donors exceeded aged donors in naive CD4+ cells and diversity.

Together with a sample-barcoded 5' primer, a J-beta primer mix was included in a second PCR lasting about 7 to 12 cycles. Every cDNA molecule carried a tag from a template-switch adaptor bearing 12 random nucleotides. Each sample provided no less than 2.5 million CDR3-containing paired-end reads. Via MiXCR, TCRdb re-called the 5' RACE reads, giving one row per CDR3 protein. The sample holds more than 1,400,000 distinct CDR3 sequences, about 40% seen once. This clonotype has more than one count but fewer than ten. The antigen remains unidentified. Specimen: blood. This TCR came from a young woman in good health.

The CDR3 loop reads CASSPARSSQHEQYF. As DNA, the CDR3 is TGTGCCAGCAGCCCAGCAAGGAGTTCTCAGCATGAGCAGTACTTC. This rearrangement joins TRBV5-6 to TRBJ2-4; D ambiguous. Germline V gene lookup returns CDR1 SGHDT and CDR2 YYEEEE. This CDR3 has 15 residues. V was pared by 4 bases and J by 13 bases, with 24 bases between.